The entry below gives a single TCR beta chain sequence along with its context. Its target antigen remains unknown. This sample is drawn from a study of T cells expressing NK-cell markers (dated by TCRdb to the early 2020s). The study in broad terms: Seven to nine donors provided sorted CD3+CD56+NKG2C+, CD3+CD56+NKG2C- and CD3+CD56-NKG2C+ T-cell subsets, whose TCR beta-chain repertoires were profiled. Among the eight sequenced donors, only one was HCMV-seronegative, while the other seven were HCMV-seropositive. All eight donors whose samples were sequenced were randomly selected healthy volunteers, three of them men and five women. The libraries were sequenced on Illumina HiSeq 2000/2500, MiSeq or NextSeq, producing 2 x 150 bp reads.

A commercial ELISA kit detecting HCMV-specific IgG in serum was used to determine HCMV serostatus. Peripheral blood mononuclear cells were isolated from blood by Ficoll density gradient centrifugation. The cysteine opens and the phenylalanine closes a CDR3 of 17 amino acids. Only the protein is available. The germline V gene specifies SGHRS as CDR1 and YFSETQ as CDR2. TCRdb shows the sequencer as Illumina HiSeq 2000. TCR beta cDNA libraries were prepared using 5'RACE template switching, which introduced a universal primer site and unique molecular identifiers. cDNA synthesis was primed from the TCR beta constant segment, followed by two successive PCR amplification steps. From the authors' description of their analysis: MIGEC was used to demultiplex reads and group the reads by UMI, and MiTCR was used to assemble and quantify clonotypes. To remove erroneous sequences, TCR cDNA sequences were retained only when supported by two or more reads. The tcR package was used for downstream repertoire analysis, and clonotypes were matched across fractions by CDR3 nucleotide sequence plus V segment. VDJmatch was used to annotate antigen specificity against VDJdb, with one amino acid substitution in CDR3 allowed. TCRdb reprocessed the reads and provides one entry for every CDR3 protein sequence; no DNA is given. TCRdb assigned the V and J calls; the authors' analysis was not used. The record for this sample contains 500,000 to 700,000 distinct CDR3 sequences. The leading ten clones occupy approximately 3.6% of the sample.

What the research found in general, with its limitations: Whether the expanded NKG2C-expressing T cell clones were specific for HCMV antigens was left unclear. In six donors, the dominant CD3+CD56+NKG2C+ clonotypes were among the top 10 CD8+ clonotypes and accounted for about 1.0-7.5% of CD8+ T cells. Those dominant clonotypes were again the most abundant among CD3+CD56-NKG2C+ cells in several donors, at roughly 25-60.1%.

The receptor was derived from a man aged 18 to 29 in good health. Donor details come from another sample of the same person, matched by shared clones. Sequencing input: blood T cells: a sorted CD56 or NKG2C T cell subset, CD4+ or CD8+ T cells, or bulk PBMC T cells (not recorded which). This chain is built from TRBV5-1 and TRBJ2-1; the TRBD2 assignment by TCRdb is unverifiable without DNA. The CDR3 region has the sequence CASSTSSGLAGDNEQFF.